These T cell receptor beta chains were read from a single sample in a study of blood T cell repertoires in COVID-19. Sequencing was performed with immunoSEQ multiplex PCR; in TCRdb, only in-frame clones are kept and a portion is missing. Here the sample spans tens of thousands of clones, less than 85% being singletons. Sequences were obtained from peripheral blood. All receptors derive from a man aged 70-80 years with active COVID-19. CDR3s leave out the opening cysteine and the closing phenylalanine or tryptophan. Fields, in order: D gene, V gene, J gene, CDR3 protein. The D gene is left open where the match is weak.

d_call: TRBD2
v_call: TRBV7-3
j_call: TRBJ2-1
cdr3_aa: ASRRNPAGGPDEQF

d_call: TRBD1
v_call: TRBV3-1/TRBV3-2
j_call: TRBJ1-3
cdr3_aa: ASSLGQGSIFSGNTIY

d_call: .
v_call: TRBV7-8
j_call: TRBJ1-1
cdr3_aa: ASSLIGGLQNTEAF

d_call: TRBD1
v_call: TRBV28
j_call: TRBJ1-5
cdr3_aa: ASSLGQQNQPQH

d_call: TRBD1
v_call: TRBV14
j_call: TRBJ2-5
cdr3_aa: ASSPQGGPQETQY

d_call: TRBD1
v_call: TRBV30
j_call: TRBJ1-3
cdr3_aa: AWNTGARGNTIY

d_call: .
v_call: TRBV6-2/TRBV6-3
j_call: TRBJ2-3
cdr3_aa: ASSPTDDTQY

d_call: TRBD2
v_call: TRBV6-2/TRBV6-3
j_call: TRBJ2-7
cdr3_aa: ASSPTSGSYEQY

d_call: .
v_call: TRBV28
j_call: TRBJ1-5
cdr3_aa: ASTWGGGQPQH

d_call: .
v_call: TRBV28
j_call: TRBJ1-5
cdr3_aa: ASSPGRQPQH

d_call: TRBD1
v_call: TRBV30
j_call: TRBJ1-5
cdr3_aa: AWSLTGGWQPQH

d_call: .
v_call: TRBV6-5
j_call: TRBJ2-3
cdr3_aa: ASSYSIFRETDTQY

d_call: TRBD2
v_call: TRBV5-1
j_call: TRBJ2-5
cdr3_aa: ASSLGWTSGRGKETQY

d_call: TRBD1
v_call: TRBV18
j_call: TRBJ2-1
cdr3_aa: ASSPFRQGAYNEQF

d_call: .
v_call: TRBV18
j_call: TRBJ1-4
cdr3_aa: ASSGMYRGMEKLF

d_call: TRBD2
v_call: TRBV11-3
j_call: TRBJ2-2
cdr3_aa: ASSLGGRATGELF

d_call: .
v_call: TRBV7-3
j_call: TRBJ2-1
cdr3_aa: ASSLEGSPYNEQF

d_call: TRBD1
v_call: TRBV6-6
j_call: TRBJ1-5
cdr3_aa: ASTVGQGNQPQH

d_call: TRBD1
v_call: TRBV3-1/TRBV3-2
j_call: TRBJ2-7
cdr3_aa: ASRRQGSYEQY

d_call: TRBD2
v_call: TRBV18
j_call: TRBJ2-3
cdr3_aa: ASSSSGRPRTDTQY